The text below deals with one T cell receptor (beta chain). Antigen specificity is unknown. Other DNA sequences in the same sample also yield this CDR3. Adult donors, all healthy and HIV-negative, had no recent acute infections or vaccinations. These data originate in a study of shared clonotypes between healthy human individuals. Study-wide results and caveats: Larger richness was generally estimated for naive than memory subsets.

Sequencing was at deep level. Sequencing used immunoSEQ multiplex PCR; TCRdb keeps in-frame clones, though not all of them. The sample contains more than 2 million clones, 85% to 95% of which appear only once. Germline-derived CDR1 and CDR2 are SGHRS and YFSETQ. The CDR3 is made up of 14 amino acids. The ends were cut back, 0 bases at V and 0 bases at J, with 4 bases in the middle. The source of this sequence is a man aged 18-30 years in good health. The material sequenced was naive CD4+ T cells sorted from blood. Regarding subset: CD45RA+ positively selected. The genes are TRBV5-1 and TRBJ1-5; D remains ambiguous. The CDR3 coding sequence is TGCGCCAGCAGCTTGGACGGTAGCAATCAGCCCCAGCATTTT. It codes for CASSLDGSNQPQHF.